The text below deals with one T cell receptor beta chain. It may be a read error: a sequence one base away is much more abundant. Ophthalmopathy patients showed a Clinical Activity Score of at least 3, NOSPECS grade of at least 4 and duration under 3 months. Authors of the study amplified TCR beta CDR3 regions from RNA transcripts. TCR CDR3 regions were first amplified by RT-PCR with HTBI primers. Each CDR3 protein is one row after TCRdb ran MiXCR on the multiplex PCR reads. The table lists around 600,000 distinct CDR3 sequences, 14% of them singletons. With V trimmed by 5 bases and J by 3 bases, 6 bases remained unmatched. CDR1 and CDR2 (germline): MDHEN, SYDVKM. There are 15 residues in the CDR3. This sample is part of a study of T cells in Graves' hyperthyroidism and ophthalmopathy. Study summary: At initial diagnosis, before any treatment had begun, peripheral blood was obtained.

This chain uses TRBV28 with TRBJ1-5, with 8 nucleotides matching TRBD1. Sequences were obtained from blood. The TCR sequence derives from a woman between 45 and 60 years old with Graves' ophthalmopathy. The CDR3 DNA reads TGTGCCAGCAGTGGCGACAGGGGTACCAATCAGCCCCAGCATTTT. This translates into CASSGDRGTNQPQHF.